The 16 T cell receptor beta chains given below trace back to one sample, sequenced in a study of monozygotic twins with inflammatory bowel disease. Using the 5' RACE reads, TCRdb records one entry per CDR3 protein without DNA. The table counts approximately 330,000 distinct CDR3 sequences; around 2% lies in the top ten. The sample was blood. Every receptor here comes from a human donor with ulcerative colitis or Crohn's disease, or a healthy co-twin of an affected twin (not recorded which).

The rearrangement uses TRBV5-1 and TRBJ2-6. The CDR3 spans 15 residues. CDR1 is SGHRS and CDR2 is YFSETQ in the germline V gene. CDR3 sequence reads: CASSIVLSGANVLTF. Using reference TRBV5-1 and TRBJ2-6 for the parts outside the CDR3, the full variable domain is KAGVTQTPRYLIKTRGQQVTLSCSPISGHRSVSWYQQTPGQGLQFLFEYFSETQRNKGNFPGRFSGRQFSNSRSEMNVSTLELGDSALYLCASSIVLSGANVLTFGAGSRLTVL.

The genes are TRBV4-3 and TRBJ2-1; the TCRdb D gene call, TRBD1, has no DNA to confirm it. Germline V lookup: CDR1 LGHNA, CDR2 YSLEER. This CDR3 has 15 amino acids. The chain's CDR3 is CASSQDYQGKDEQFF.

The chain is built from TRBV7-2 and TRBJ2-7. This CDR3 is built from 15 residues. Per the germline V gene, CDR1 is SGHTA and CDR2 is FQGNSA. CDR3 sequence: CASSLGSGVSYEQYF.

This chain connects TRBV18 to TRBJ1-6; absent DNA, TCRdb's TRBD1 call cannot be checked. Germline CDR1 and CDR2: KGHSH and LQKENI. The length of the CDR3 is 16 residues. CDR3 region: CASSPTDSTLGSPLHF.

V gene TRBV9 combines with J gene TRBJ2-6; the TCRdb D gene call, TRBD1, has no DNA to confirm it. This CDR3 has 15 amino acids. The germline V gene encodes CDR1 SGDLS and CDR2 YYNGEE. CDR3 in amino acids: CASGGWASGANVLTF.

The rearrangement uses TRBV30 and TRBJ2-3; the TCRdb D gene call, TRBD2, has no DNA to confirm it. Germline V lookup: CDR1 GTSNPN, CDR2 SVGIG (reference sequence). The CDR3 length is 15 residues. The CDR3: CAWSTLAASTDTQYF.

This chain joins TRBV5-1 and TRBJ2-1; with no DNA, the TCRdb D assignment of TRBD2 cannot be verified. The CDR3 covers 15 residues. The V gene's germline CDR1 is SGHRS and CDR2 YFSETQ. The CDR3 reads CASRPGLAGGNEQFF. Combining the CDR3 with reference TRBV5-1 and TRBJ2-1 gives the whole variable domain KAGVTQTPRYLIKTRGQQVTLSCSPISGHRSVSWYQQTPGQGLQFLFEYFSETQRNKGNFPGRFSGRQFSNSRSEMNVSTLELGDSALYLCASRPGLAGGNEQFFGPGTRLTVL.

The V gene is TRBV7-2, the J gene TRBJ1-5. This CDR3 is 12 amino acids long. From germline, CDR1 is SGHTA and CDR2 FQGNSA. CDR3 sequence: CASSLAGQPQHF. Full variable domain (outside the CDR3, taken from reference TRBV7-2 and TRBJ1-5): GAGVSQSPSNKVTEKGKDVELRCDPISGHTALYWYRQSLGQGLEFLIYFQGNSAPDKSGLPSDRFSAERTGGSVSTLTIQRTQQEDSAVYLCASSLAGQPQHFGDGTRLSIL.

The chain links TRBV7-6 to TRBJ2-2; TCRdb's D gene call, TRBD2, goes unchecked for lack of DNA. Germline loops: CDR1 SGHVS, CDR2 FNYEAQ. The length of the CDR3 is 16 residues. CDR3 sequence: CASSQPGTSATGELFF.

CDR3 loop: CSAPAASTDTQYF. This chain links TRBV20-1 with TRBJ2-3. Per the germline V gene, CDR1 is DFQATT and CDR2 is SNEGSKA (reference sequence). CDR3 length: 13 residues.

The chain carries TRBV4-1 and TRBJ2-7. The CDR3 has 14 residues. Germline-derived CDR1 and CDR2 are MGHRA and YSYEKL. The CDR3 reads CASSQAAGSYEQYF.

This chain uses TRBV7-2 with TRBJ2-7. The CDR3 sequence is 13 residues long. Germline CDR1 SGHTA, CDR2 FQGNSA. The CDR3 protein is CASRQDFSYEQYF.

The V gene is TRBV18, the J gene TRBJ2-7; TCRdb indicates TRBD2, and absent DNA this call remains unverified. This CDR3 is 13 amino acids long. CDR1 is KGHSH, CDR2 LQKENI, per germline. Here the CDR3 reads CASSPLRGGEQYF.

The chain links TRBV29-1 to TRBJ2-7; with no DNA, the TCRdb D assignment of TRBD2 cannot be verified. CDR1 is SQVTM, CDR2 ANQGSEA, per germline. There are 13 residues in the CDR3. CDR3 protein: CSVVESRRDEQYF.

This chain joins TRBV9 and TRBJ2-2; TCRdb's D call, TRBD1, is unchecked because there is no DNA. CDR1 and CDR2 (germline): SGDLS, YYNGEE. This CDR3 has 16 residues. This CDR3 reads CASSVGTASNTGELFF. The full variable domain, rest sourced from reference TRBV9 and TRBJ2-2, is DSGVTQTPKHLITATGQRVTLRCSPRSGDLSVYWYQQSLDQGLQFLIQYYNGEERAKGNILERFSAQQFPDLHSELNLSSLELGDSALYFCASSVGTASNTGELFFGEGSRLTVL.

V is TRBV11-2 and J is TRBJ2-7; TCRdb selects TRBD1, and the lack of DNA leaves this call unchecked. The CDR3 extends over 13 amino acids. Looked up from germline, CDR1 is SGHAT and CDR2 is FQNNGV. This CDR3 is CASSLVPGTEKYF.